The 28 T cell receptor beta chains below come from one sample, sequenced in a study of T cells in Graves' hyperthyroidism and ophthalmopathy. Amplified TCR beta CDR3 regions came from RNA transcripts. The primer set for the first-round RT-PCR of the TCR CDR3 was HTBI. A single record per CDR3 protein comes from TCRdb applying MiXCR to the multiplex PCR reads. Of about 560,000 distinct CDR3 sequences in the sample, over 15% were seen once. Sequenced material: blood. The receptors derive from a woman aged 18-29 years with Graves' hyperthyroidism.

In this sample, this clonotype turned up many times. The gene calls are TRBV5-1 and TRBJ1-1; 9 bases match TRBD1. Unmatched junction bases numbered 6, after V lost 3 bases and J lost 3 bases. Per germline, CDR1 SGHRS and CDR2 YFSETQ. The CDR3 loop spans 15 amino acids. In DNA form, the CDR3 reads TGCGCCAGCAGCTCTGGGACAGGGCTGGACACTGAAGCTTTCTTT. This sequence encodes CASSSGTGLDTEAFF. Looking up the rest from reference TRBV5-1 and TRBJ1-1 gives the full variable domain: KAGVTQTPRYLIKTRGQQVTLSCSPISGHRSVSWYQQTPGQGLQFLFEYFSETQRNKGNFPGRFSGRQFSNSRSEMNVSTLELGDSALYLCASSSGTGLDTEAFFGQGTRLTVV.

This clonotype was counted ten times or more. The chain uses TRBV7-9 and TRBJ2-5; 7 bases fit TRBD1. The germline CDR1 and CDR2 sequences are SEHNR and FQNEAQ (reference sequence). This CDR3 region has 13 residues. V shed 6 bases, J shed 3 bases, and the junction held 4 bases outside the gene matches. The CDR3 protein is CASRITGEETQYF. CDR3 in DNA: TGTGCCAGCAGGATAACAGGGGAAGAGACCCAGTACTTC.

There are a few counts of this clonotype. The J gene is TRBJ2-2, the V gene TRBV15; D is possibly TRBD1 or TRBD2 (6 bases each). The CDR3 is 14 amino acids. V lost 6 bases and J lost 6, with 14 bases in between. The germline V gene has CDR1 LNHNV and CDR2 YYDKDF (reference sequence). The CDR3 nucleotides are TGTGCCACCAGGATGTGGGGGGCGGCCGGGGAGCTGTTTTTT. The encoded protein is CATRMWGAAGELFF.

The chain carries TRBV5-1 and TRBJ1-4; 11 bases fit TRBD1. V trimming: 4 bases; J trimming: 0 bases; junction bases outside the gene matches: 2. The CDR3 covers 16 residues. Germline assignment: CDR1 SGHRS and CDR2 YFSETQ. The CDR3 DNA reads TGCGCCAGCAGCGGGGGACAGGGGGCAACTAATGAAAAACTGTTTTTT. Residues: CASSGGQGATNEKLFF.

CDR3 sequence: CASSVGAAGDALRGTDTQYF. The CDR3 DNA reads as TGTGCCAGCAGCGTAGGAGCAGCGGGAGACGCCCTACGGGGCACAGATACGCAGTATTTT. The chain carries TRBV9 and TRBJ2-3; 8 positions agree with TRBD2. CDR1 and CDR2 (germline): SGDLS, YYNGEE. The CDR3 contains 20 residues. The V gene end was trimmed by 0 bases and the J gene end by 1 base; junction bases not matched to a gene: 16.

The chain carries TRBV7-9 and TRBJ1-2; no clear D gene. CDR1 and CDR2 (germline): SEHNR, FQNEAQ (reference sequence). V lost 4 bases and J 12 bases, leaving 12 bases between the germline ends. The CDR3 has 11 residues. The CDR3 bases are TGTGCCAGCAGCTCTGTTTTATATAACACCTTC. It is translated as CASSSVLYNTF.

This clonotype turned up a few times. This sequence joins TRBV2 and TRBJ1-6, with 8 bases fitting TRBD1. CDR3 length: 12 residues. Germline CDR1 and CDR2: SNHLY and FYNNEI. The V gene end was trimmed by 8 bases and the J gene end by 10 bases; junction bases not matched to a gene: 4. CDR3 nucleotides: TGTGCCAGCGGGACAGGATCCTCACCCCTCCACTTT. Its translation is CASGTGSSPLHF. The full variable domain, in which reference TRBV2 and TRBJ1-6 provide the parts outside the CDR3, is EPEVTQTPSHQVTQMGQEVILRCVPISNHLYFYWYRQILGQKVEFLVSFYNNEISEKSEIFDDQFSVERPDGSNFTLKIRSTKLEDSAMYFCASGTGSSPLHFGNGTRLTVT.

This clonotype has ten or more counts. The chain couples TRBV7-2 to TRBJ2-5; 7 bases match TRBD2. This CDR3 is 15 amino acids long. Germline CDR1 is SGHTA and CDR2 is FQGNSA. J lost 3 bases, V lost 4 bases, and 8 bases had no gene match. Here the CDR3 DNA reads TGTGCCAGCAGCTCCTTAAGTCTAGCGGAAGAGACCCAGTACTTC. Its translation: CASSSLSLAEETQYF. Full variable domain (outside the CDR3, taken from reference TRBV7-2 and TRBJ2-5): GAGVSQSPSNKVTEKGKDVELRCDPISGHTALYWYRQSLGQGLEFLIYFQGNSAPDKSGLPSDRFSAERTGGSVSTLTIQRTQQEDSAVYLCASSSLSLAEETQYFGPGTRLLVL.

This clonotype has at least ten counts. The chain combines TRBV7-9 with TRBJ2-3; D unresolved. The germline V gene encodes CDR1 SEHNR and CDR2 FQNEAQ (reference sequence). V was shortened by 0 bases and J by 4 bases, with 5 bases between the two germline ends. This CDR3 is 13 amino acids long. CDR3 sequence reads: CASSLARPDTQYF. CDR3 in DNA: TGTGCCAGCAGCTTAGCGAGGCCAGATACGCAGTATTTT. Filled out from reference TRBV7-9 and TRBJ2-3, the complete variable domain reads DTGVSQNPRHKITKRGQNVTFRCDPISEHNRLYWYRQTLGQGPEFLTYFQNEAQLEKSRLLSDRFSAERPKGSFSTLEIQRTEQGDSAMYLCASSLARPDTQYFGPGTRLTVL.

This sequence joins TRBV7-9 and TRBJ2-3; TRBD2 aligns across 10 bases. The CDR3 length is 16 residues. J gave up 0 bases and V 2 bases, and 2 bases lay outside the gene matches. Germline V CDR1 and CDR2: SEHNR, FQNEAQ (reference sequence). For the CDR3, the DNA is TGTGCCAGCAGCTTACTAGCGGGGGCCAGCACAGATACGCAGTATTTT. Residues: CASSLLAGASTDTQYF.

This clonotype was observed a handful of times. The chain joins TRBV12-3 or TRBV12-4 to TRBJ2-3; 10 bases are a match to TRBD1. J lost 5 bases, V lost 8 bases, and 13 bases had no gene match. The CDR3 spans 16 residues. The CDR3 DNA follows: TGTGCCAGCCGTGTGCGGGACAGGGGAGAGGGAGATACGCAGTATTTT. It codes for CASRVRDRGEGDTQYF.

In this sample, this clonotype turned up a few times. The rearrangement uses TRBV6-1 and TRBJ2-5, with 7 bases identical to TRBD2. CDR1 and CDR2 from the germline V gene are MNHNS and SASEGT. V was clipped by 5 bases and J by 2 bases; unmatched bases: 5. The CDR3 totals 14 residues. The CDR3 nucleotides are TGTGCCAGCAGTTTTGCGCGGGGGCAAGAGACCCAGTACTTC. Protein: CASSFARGQETQYF.

The V gene is TRBV27, the J gene TRBJ1-2; TRBD1 aligns across 9 bases. The CDR3 is made up of 13 amino acids. V shed 6 bases, J shed 8 bases, and the junction held 7 bases outside the gene matches. Per the germline V gene, CDR1 is MNHEY and CDR2 is SMNVEV (reference sequence). The CDR3 here is CASSITGGRGYTF. The CDR3 bases are TGTGCCAGCAGCATTACAGGGGGCCGGGGCTACACCTTC.

This clonotype was seen at least ten times. The J gene is TRBJ2-3, the V gene TRBV18; D perhaps matches TRBD1 (5 bases). The CDR3 has 13 amino acids. Germline V gene lookup returns CDR1 KGHSH and CDR2 LQKENI. The germline V and J ends were trimmed by 8 bases and 3 bases, with 12 bases remaining between them. CDR3 DNA sequence: TGTGCCAGCAGTCCCCCAGGGACAGATACGCAGTATTTT. This sequence encodes CASSPPGTDTQYF.

This clonotype was observed many times. The chain links TRBV5-1 to TRBJ2-7, with D possibly TRBD2 on 6 matching bases. Germline V gives CDR1 SGHRS, CDR2 YFSETQ. The CDR3 has 13 amino acids. With 3 bases removed from V and 5 bases from J, the gap between germline ends came to 12 bases. CDR3 in amino acids: CASSYGPSDEQYF. In DNA form, the CDR3 reads TGCGCCAGCAGCTACGGCCCTAGCGACGAGCAGTACTTC.

V and J are TRBV5-1 and TRBJ2-4, with 8 bases fitting TRBD2. This CDR3 spans 16 amino acids. J was trimmed by 1 base and V by 0 bases; bases with no gene match: 3. Germline CDR1 is SGHRS and CDR2 is YFSETQ. The CDR3 is CASSLVPSGAKNIQYF. The CDR3 bases are TGCGCCAGCAGCTTGGTTCCTAGCGGGGCCAAAAACATTCAGTACTTC.

The sample holds many counts of this clonotype. The rearrangement joins TRBV18 to TRBJ1-1; TRBD1 is a possible D gene (5 bases). Germline lookup yields CDR1 KGHSH and CDR2 LQKENI. This CDR3 has 16 residues. Trimming took off 5 bases at V and 0 bases at J, with 16 bases between the two ends. The CDR3 nucleotides read TGTGCCAGCTCAGCCGGACCGGGACGGATGAACACTGAAGCTTTCTTT. Translating it yields CASSAGPGRMNTEAFF.

In this sample, this clonotype turned up many times. The gene calls are TRBV27 and TRBJ1-5; 7 bases agree with TRBD1. The CDR3 consists of 17 residues. The J segment lost 0 bases and the V segment lost 2 bases, leaving 7 bases of the junction unmatched. Per the germline V gene, CDR1 is MNHEY and CDR2 is SMNVEV (reference sequence). CDR3 bases: TGTGCCAGCAGTTTAACAGGGGCCCGGGATAGCAATCAGCCCCAGCATTTT. The encoded protein is CASSLTGARDSNQPQHF.

The chain joins TRBV5-4 to TRBJ1-5; D gene ambiguous. V shed 0 bases and J shed 15 bases, with 13 bases lying between them. The CDR3 spans 12 residues. The V gene's germline CDR1 is SGHNT and CDR2 YYREEE (reference sequence). The CDR3 nucleotides are TGTGCCAGCAGCTTGGAGGCAGGCCCCTTGCATTTT. Its protein is CASSLEAGPLHF.

The genes are TRBV28 and TRBJ2-2, with unresolved D. The CDR3 contains 15 residues. The germline V gene encodes CDR1 MDHEN and CDR2 SYDVKM. The V and J ends lost 1 base and 0 bases respectively, with 6 bases between them. CDR3 protein: CASSLFSSNTGELFF. The DNA for the CDR3 is TGTGCCAGCAGTTTATTCTCATCGAACACCGGGGAGCTGTTTTTT.

In this sample, this clonotype turned up once. This may arise from a read error, as a much more abundant clone is one base away. This chain links TRBV9 with TRBJ1-5; perhaps TRBD1 as D (5 bases). The CDR3 has 15 residues. CDR1 and CDR2 (germline): SGDLS, YYNGEE. In DNA form, the CDR3 reads TGTGCCAGCAGCGTAGGACAGCATAGCAATCAGCCCCTGCATTTT. It codes for CASSVGQHSNQPLHF.

Details on this clonotype: This may be a read error, as it is one base from a much larger clone. The chain combines TRBV13 with TRBJ1-2; possibly TRBD1 for D (6 bases). This CDR3 spans 13 amino acids. Germline CDR1 is PRHDT and CDR2 is FYEKMQ (reference sequence). V was cut by 7 bases and J by 6 bases, with 15 bases left in between. The CDR3 spells CASNLQGIHGYTF. The DNA for the CDR3 is TGTGCCAGCAACCTACAGGGAATTCATGGCTACACCTTC. Full variable domain (outside the CDR3, taken from reference TRBV13 and TRBJ1-2): AAGVIQSPRHLIKEKRETATLKCYPIPRHDTVYWYQQGPGQDPQFLISFYEKMQSDKGSIPDRFSAQQFSDYHSELNMSSLELGDSALYFCASNLQGIHGYTFGSGTRLTVV.

This clonotype was seen a handful of times. This rearrangement joins TRBV6-1 to TRBJ2-7, with no clear D. Trimming stripped 8 bases from V and 1 base from J, with 6 bases between. The CDR3 length is 11 residues. Germline values: CDR1 MNHNS, CDR2 SASEGT. CDR3 DNA: TGTGCCAGCGGGATGTCCTACGAGCAGTACTTC. Translation gives CASGMSYEQYF.

This clonotype was observed a handful of times. This rearrangement joins TRBV20-1 to TRBJ1-6; D is unclear. V was cut by 3 bases and J by 7 bases, with 19 bases left in between. This CDR3 is 16 amino acids long. Germline CDR1 reads DFQATT; CDR2 reads SNEGSKA (reference sequence). CDR3 nucleotide sequence: TGCAGTGCTAGGTTTCTCGGCCACACCAAAAATTCACCCCTCCACTTT. Protein: CSARFLGHTKNSPLHF.

The chain is built from TRBV7-8 and TRBJ2-6; tentatively, D is TRBD1 or TRBD2 (5 bases each). The germline gives CDR1 SGHVS, CDR2 FQNEAQ. The V and J ends lost 6 bases and 1 base respectively, with 10 bases between them. The CDR3 length is 15 residues. CDR3 coding DNA: TGTGCCAGCAGGGGGCGGAGGTCTGGGGCCAACGTCCTGACTTTC. Translation: CASRGRRSGANVLTF.

Only a few counts were recorded for this clonotype. The chain carries TRBV9 and TRBJ2-3; weak D call: TRBD2 (7 bases). V lost 1 base and J 5 bases, leaving 11 bases between the germline ends. CDR1 is SGDLS and CDR2 is YYNGEE in the germline V gene. The CDR3 runs 14 residues. CDR3 region: CASSVRGAEDTQYF. DNA for the CDR3: TGTGCCAGCAGCGTACGGGGGGCCGAAGATACGCAGTATTTT.

The genes are TRBV3-1 and TRBJ2-7; a possible D gene is TRBD2 (6 bases). CDR3 size: 15 residues. CDR1 is LGHDT, CDR2 YNNKEL, per germline (reference sequence). V shed 5 bases and J shed 0 bases, with 14 bases lying between them. The chain's CDR3 is CASSMTDGSSYEQYF. The CDR3 nucleotides read TGTGCCAGCAGCATGACTGACGGGAGCTCCTACGAGCAGTACTTC.

This clonotype came up a few times. The V and J genes are TRBV24-1 and TRBJ2-1; 8 bases agree with TRBD2. V shed 5 bases, J shed 3 bases, and the junction held 5 bases outside the gene matches. CDR3 size: 15 residues. Germline CDR1 and CDR2: KGHDR and SFDVKD. CDR3: CATSGAGGYYNEQFF. The CDR3 region has the DNA TGTGCCACCAGTGGTGCGGGGGGCTACTACAATGAGCAGTTCTTC.